The clone carrying this TCR beta chain was detected once. The antigen is unknown. The same CDR3 arises from other DNA sequences in this sample as well. Profiling relied on immunoSEQ multiplex PCR, and the TCRdb table lists in-frame clones only, not all of them. The table lists approximately 100,000 clones, 90% to 95% of them singletons. These data are taken from a study of PD-L1 blockade in urothelial cancer. Study summary: Atezolizumab at 1,200 mg intravenously every 3 weeks was started by patients in the mid-2010s. Reported median T cell count for blood samples was around 140,000. Study-wide results and caveats: Durable-benefit cases showed more tumor-associated blood clone expansion at 3 weeks.

The CDR3 runs 18 residues. Trimming took 3 bases from V and 3 from J; bases not matched to a gene: 6. Per the germline V gene, CDR1 is MNHEY and CDR2 is SMNVEV (reference sequence). The rearrangement links TRBV27 to TRBJ2-6; 12 nucleotides agree with TRBD1. Here the sequenced sample was PBMCs, taken around atezolizumab (anti-PD-L1) treatment. The receptor comes from a woman of 80 years or more with urothelial cancer. This CDR3 is CASSFLGQGAGGANVLTF. CDR3 sequence (DNA): TGTGCCAGCAGTTTCCTGGGACAGGGGGCGGGTGGGGCCAACGTCCTGACTTTC.